The 15 T cell receptor beta chains below come from one sample, sequenced in a study of OX40 agonist ivuxolimab in advanced cancers. Sequenced by immunoSEQ multiplex PCR; TCRdb stores in-frame clones only, minus some. In the table there are 60,000 to 75,000 clones, approximately 90% of which are singletons. The input for sequencing was CD4+ or CD8+ T cells sorted from blood, taken in a trial of the OX40 agonist ivuxolimab. The origin of the receptors is an adult with an advanced solid tumor such as melanoma, head and neck, liver or kidney cancer.

This sequence joins TRBV30 and TRBJ2-1; 14 bases align to TRBD2. In germline, CDR1 is GTSNPN, CDR2 SVGIG (reference sequence). This CDR3 region has 15 residues. V lost 2 bases, J lost 9 bases, and 6 bases stayed unmatched. CDR3 protein: CAWSRLAGGPSEQFF. DNA of the CDR3: TGTGCCTGGAGTAGACTAGCGGGAGGGCCCAGTGAGCAGTTCTTC.

The chain recombines TRBV7-3 with TRBJ1-6, with D perhaps TRBD1 (5 bases). The CDR3 runs 14 residues. The germline CDR1 and CDR2 sequences are SGHTA and FQGTGA. Trimming left V 3 bases short and J 4 bases short, with 7 bases between. CDR3 amino acids: CASSFGGYNSPLHF. In DNA, the CDR3 is TGTGCCAGCAGCTTCGGGGGTTATAATTCACCCCTCCACTTT.

The chain combines TRBV25-1 with TRBJ1-2; D is unresolved. This CDR3 is 11 amino acids long. The V gene lost 6 bases and the J gene lost 8 bases, with 10 bases spanning the gap. Germline CDR1 MGHDK, CDR2 SYGVNS. The CDR3 sequence: CASSGVWGYTF. The CDR3 nucleotides read TGTGCCAGCAGCGGGGTCTGGGGCTACACCTTC.

The chain is built from TRBV9 and TRBJ2-7, with 9 nucleotides matching TRBD2. With 4 bases clipped from V and 4 bases from J, the junction kept 9 bases outside the gene matches. Germline V gene lookup returns CDR1 SGDLS and CDR2 YYNGEE. CDR3 length: 15 residues. In DNA, the CDR3 is TGTGCCAGCAGCCCAGGCGGGGGGGTGGTATACGAGCAGTACTTC. The encoded protein is CASSPGGGVVYEQYF.

V and J are TRBV18 and TRBJ1-1; no definite D call. V shed 2 bases and J shed 5 bases, with 15 bases lying between them. Per the germline V gene, CDR1 is KGHSH and CDR2 is LQKENI. CDR3 length equals 15 residues. As DNA, the CDR3 is TGTGCCAGCTCACCATCTCGGGTTTCTGGTACTGAAGCTTTCTTT. It yields the protein CASSPSRVSGTEAFF.

V and J are TRBV7-8 and TRBJ2-5; the D is unclear. The V end lost 5 bases, the J end lost 3 bases, and 10 bases lay between the germline ends. The germline CDR1 and CDR2 sequences are SGHVS and FQNEAQ. This CDR3 has 13 amino acids. DNA for the CDR3: TGTGCCAGCAGCCAGCCCTTCGAAGAGACCCAGTACTTC. It encodes CASSQPFEETQYF.

The chain combines TRBV5-4 with TRBJ1-1, with D possibly TRBD1 on 5 matching bases. This CDR3 contains 14 residues. Looked up from germline, CDR1 is SGHNT and CDR2 is YYREEE (reference sequence). Trimming took off 6 bases at V and 4 bases at J, with 16 bases between the two ends. DNA for the CDR3: TGTGCCAGCACCAAAAAAAGCGGGGGCACTGAAGCTTTCTTT. It encodes CASTKKSGGTEAFF.

This chain links TRBV6-5 with TRBJ1-1; D ambiguous. Germline-derived CDR1 and CDR2 are MNHEY and SVGAGI. The CDR3 spans 13 residues. The ends were cut back, 4 bases at V and 4 bases at J, with 10 bases in the middle. In DNA, the CDR3 is TGTGCCAGCAGTTTAGCACGGGTCACTGAAGCTTTCTTT. This sequence encodes CASSLARVTEAFF.

The gene calls are TRBV14 and TRBJ2-1, with 8 bases identical to TRBD2. The CDR3 is 14 residues long. With V trimmed by 3 bases and J by 7 bases, 5 bases remained unmatched. Germline V gene lookup returns CDR1 SGHDN and CDR2 FVKESK. This CDR3 reads CASSHGGGNNEQFF. The DNA for the CDR3 is TGTGCCAGCAGCCACGGCGGGGGGAATAATGAGCAGTTCTTC.

The CDR3 DNA reads TGTGCCAGCAGCTTAGGTTTGTCAGGGGGGCACGAGCAGTACTTC. The encoded protein is CASSLGLSGGHEQYF. The chain combines TRBV11-2 with TRBJ2-7; D may be TRBD1 (7 bases). Germline V CDR1 and CDR2: SGHAT, FQNNGV. Trimming took 1 base from V and 5 from J, leaving 15 bases between them. The CDR3 covers 15 residues. The variable domain in full, completed from reference TRBV11-2 and TRBJ2-7, reads EAGVAQSPRYKIIEKRQSVAFWCNPISGHATLYWYQQILGQGPKLLIQFQNNGVVDDSQLPKDRFSAERLKGVDSTLKIQPAKLEDSAVYLCASSLGLSGGHEQYFGPGTRLTVT.

This chain connects TRBV12-5 to TRBJ2-5; 8 bases are shared with TRBD2. The CDR3 sequence is 14 residues long. V trimming: 5 bases; J trimming: 3 bases; junction bases outside the gene matches: 5. The germline V gene has CDR1 LGHNT and CDR2 FRNRAP. The CDR3 DNA reads TGTGCTAGTGGTGTCAAGGGACTAGAAGAGACCCAGTACTTC. Amino acids: CASGVKGLEETQYF.

The V gene is TRBV5-1, the J gene TRBJ2-7; D call uncertain. V lost 0 bases, J lost 1 base, and 17 bases lay in between. The germline CDR1 and CDR2 sequences are SGHRS and YFSETQ. This CDR3 has 17 amino acids. CDR3 sequence reads: CASSLAPEHLPSYEQYF. In DNA form, the CDR3 reads TGCGCCAGCAGCTTGGCCCCGGAGCATTTACCATCCTACGAGCAGTACTTC.

The rearrangement uses TRBV2 and TRBJ2-3, with D possibly matching TRBD1 (6 bases). Trimming pared 4 bases from V and 2 bases from J, leaving 16 bases between. This CDR3 region has 16 residues. Germline V lookup: CDR1 SNHLY, CDR2 FYNNEI. In DNA, the CDR3 is TGTGCCAGCAGTGCCTGGGACACTCCGAACACAGATACGCAGTATTTT. Protein sequence: CASSAWDTPNTDTQYF.

This clone was picked up a small number of times. This chain links TRBV11-2 with TRBJ2-2; TRBD2 matches 7 bases. The CDR3 spans 16 residues. Germline loops: CDR1 SGHAT, CDR2 FQNNGV. The ends lost 4 bases at V and 3 bases at J; junction bases unmatched: 8. CDR3 coding DNA: TGTGCCAGCAGCTCTGCCGGGACTACCTACACCGGGGAGCTGTTTTTT. Encoded protein: CASSSAGTTYTGELFF.

This chain uses TRBV6-1 with TRBJ1-6; 7 bases are a match to TRBD1. CDR1 MNHNS and CDR2 SASEGT come from the germline V gene. This CDR3 has 17 residues. Trimming removed 3 bases from V and 5 bases from J; junction bases left unmatched: 10. The DNA of the CDR3 is TGTGCCAGCAGTGACGACAGGGTATGGTCCGATAATTCACCCCTCCACTTT. Amino acid sequence: CASSDDRVWSDNSPLHF.